This T cell receptor beta chain was sequenced in a study of Ad26.COV2.S vaccination and SARS-CoV-2 variants. Comments on this clone: Its specificity is not known.

Whole-study findings and limits: Spike-specific responses of CD8+ and CD4+ T cells were reported to display substantial breadth after vaccination. Relative to placebo recipients, vaccine recipients exhibited elevated spike-specific TCR breadth. Quantification of TCR breadth and depth may have yielded underestimates of total T cell responses.

Germline V gives CDR1 LNHDA, CDR2 SQIVND (reference sequence). Trimming stripped 6 bases from V and 4 bases from J, with 13 bases between. The CDR3 loop spans 14 amino acids. TCRdb keeps only in-frame clones here, not all; method: immunoSEQ multiplex PCR. The table lists roughly 100,000 clones, around 80% of them singletons. This TCR came from a human donor who had recovered from COVID-19. The gene calls are TRBV19 and TRBJ1-5; D might be TRBD1 (5 bases). Source: peripheral blood, taken after recovery from COVID-19. CDR3 sequence (DNA): TGTGCCAGTAGCAAGAAAGGGGAGAATCAGCCCCAGCATTTT. Amino acids: CASSKKGENQPQHF.